This TCR beta chain was captured in a study of PD-1 blockade in classical Hodgkin lymphoma. Study-level results: Patients were excluded if nivolumab began under 1 year after ASCT (the autologous transplant). Baseline TCR diversity was reportedly lower in newly diagnosed patients than in healthy donors. It was reported as lower still in relapsed/refractory patients. Newly diagnosed and completely responding patients shared comparable baseline diversity.

Germline V CDR1 and CDR2: SGHDN, FVKESK. V was pared by 1 base and J by 0 bases, with 10 bases between. The CDR3 length is 16 residues. Profiling relied on immunoSEQ multiplex PCR, and the TCRdb table lists in-frame clones only, not all of them. In the table there are 20,000 or so clones, more than 75% of which are singletons. Details on this clone: No antigen is known for it.

Following autologous stem cell transplantation, relapse occurred in every patient, and exposure to brentuximab vedotin varied. Reported best responses ranged across complete response, partial response or progressive disease. The chain is built from TRBV14 and TRBJ2-1; D is undetermined. This receptor was obtained from a human donor with classical Hodgkin lymphoma. Specimen: peripheral blood mononuclear cells (PBMCs), collected before the second cycle of nivolumab. For the CDR3, the DNA is TGTGCCAGCAGCCAAGCCTTACTGAGCTCCTACAATGAGCAGTTCTTC. Translation: CASSQALLSSYNEQFF.